These 21 T cell receptor beta chains share one sample of origin, sequenced in a study of tumor and adjacent non-tumor tissue in lung cancer. A modified ARM-PCR protocol with three rounds of nested PCR amplified TCRbeta. TCRdb reanalysed the multiplex PCR reads using MiXCR and keeps one entry per CDR3 protein. The table records about 93,000 distinct CDR3 sequences, around three fifths of them present only once. RNA was extracted from bulk tissue without any cell sorting. Material: lung tumor tissue. These receptors came from a man between 65 and 85 years old with non-small cell lung cancer.

A word on this clonotype: A read error may produce the germline difference seen at one junction end. This rearrangement joins TRBV11-2 to TRBJ2-3; D call uncertain. CDR3 size: 15 residues. The germline V gene encodes CDR1 SGHAT and CDR2 FQNNGV. CDR3: CASSLETSLTDMQYF. In nucleotides, the CDR3 is TGTGCCAGCAGCCTAGAAACATCCCTAACAGATATGCAGTATTTT.

This clonotype was counted many times. This chain links TRBV12-3 or TRBV12-4 with TRBJ1-1; the match to TRBD1 covers 7 bases. The CDR3 is 13 residues long. Losses at the gene ends were 7 bases for V and 6 bases for J; bases not matched to a gene: 8. CDR3 loop: CASTQGQTSEAFF. The CDR3 bases are TGTGCCAGCACTCAGGGACAGACTTCTGAAGCTTTCTTT.

This clonotype was picked up a small number of times. The chain has TRBV20-1 and TRBJ2-7; 8 nucleotides match TRBD1. The CDR3 consists of 13 residues. Looked up from germline, CDR1 is DFQATT and CDR2 is SNEGSKA (reference sequence). V was pared by 5 bases and J by 4 bases, with 7 bases of the junction left unmatched. The CDR3, as DNA: TGCAGTGCTGGCGGACAGGGTTGGTACGAGCAGTACTTC. Its protein product is CSAGGQGWYEQYF.

Of note for this clonotype: One junction end does not reproduce the germline sequence, and a read error may be involved. The chain couples TRBV29-1 to TRBJ2-1; D unresolved. CDR1 and CDR2 from the germline V gene are SQVTM and ANQGSEA. This CDR3 is built from 15 residues. CDR3 DNA sequence: TGCAGCGTTGCGGCCAGCACGAGCTCCTACAATGAACAGTTCTTC. It translates to CSVAASTSSYNEQFF.

The genes are TRBV4-1 and TRBJ2-1; D may be TRBD2 (6 bases). Germline CDR1 MGHRA, CDR2 YSYEKL. The CDR3 is 11 amino acids. Trimming removed 10 bases from V and 10 bases from J, with 14 bases in between. The CDR3 DNA is TGCGCCAACAGTCAAGGAGGGGAGCAGTTCTTC. It specifies CANSQGGEQFF.

Details on this clonotype: At one of its ends the junction is not consistent with the germline gene, which may arise from a read error. This sequence joins TRBV29-1 and TRBJ2-5; the D gene could be TRBD1 or TRBD2 (6 bases each). Germline V gives CDR1 SQVTM, CDR2 ANQGSEA. CDR3 length: 15 residues. CDR3 in amino acids: CSVEDRRGNRETQNF. The CDR3 region has the DNA TGTAGCGTTGAAGATAGGAGGGGGAATCGGGAGACCCAGAACTTC.

This clonotype was detected many times. The chain is built from TRBV7-8 and TRBJ1-1; possibly TRBD1 for D (5 bases). Trimming removed 10 bases at V and 1 base at J, with 13 bases between. CDR3 length equals 13 residues. Germline CDR1 reads SGHVS; CDR2 reads FQNEAQ. CDR3 nucleotide sequence: TGTGCCATCCGCGGGGGGGGGAACACTGAAGCTTTCTTT. It codes for CAIRGGGNTEAFF.

Worth noting for this clonotype: With a much larger clone just one base away, this may be a read error. No conserved phenylalanine or tryptophan is present at the end of the CDR3, so a read error is the likely explanation. J is TRBJ2-5 and V is TRBV14; 12 bases are shared with TRBD2. The ends lost 1 base at V and 3 bases at J; junction bases unmatched: 6. The CDR3 is 17 residues long. Germline-derived CDR1 and CDR2 are SGHDN and FVKESK. Written as DNA, the CDR3 is TGTGCCAGCAGCCAAGCCCGGGGACTAGCGGGTGAAGAGACCCAGTACTCC. Protein: CASSQARGLAGEETQYS.

To note about this clonotype: Possible read error: a much larger clone is one base away. The CDR3 is CTSSTNSDTQYF. In DNA, the CDR3 is TGTACCAGCAGCACGAACTCAGATACGCAGTATTTT. The genes are TRBV6-6 and TRBJ2-3; D uncertain. The length of the CDR3 is 12 residues. Germline loops: CDR1 MNHNY, CDR2 SVGAGI (reference sequence).

On this clonotype: A read error may produce the germline difference seen at one junction end. The chain recombines TRBV10-3 with TRBJ2-7, with D perhaps TRBD1 or TRBD2 (5 bases each). Germline loops: CDR1 ENHRY, CDR2 SYGVKD. The CDR3 sequence is 13 residues long. CDR3 sequence: CVIRPGLTYEQYF. CDR3 DNA sequence: TGTGTCATCAGGCCGGGGCTAACCTACGAGCAGTACTTC.

This clonotype is a singleton in its sample. One end of the junction fails to match germline, which may point to a read error. J is TRBJ2-3 and V is TRBV11-2; D is ambiguous. The CDR3 runs to 15 residues. Germline V gene data show CDR1 as SGHAT and CDR2 as FQNNGV. In DNA, the CDR3 is TGTGTCAGCAGCTTAAACATTCGGGCAGCAGATAGGCAGTATTTT. Its translation: CVSSLNIRAADRQYF. Variable domain in full (rest from reference TRBV11-2 and TRBJ2-3): EAGVAQSPRYKIIEKRQSVAFWCNPISGHATLYWYQQILGQGPKLLIQFQNNGVVDDSQLPKDRFSAERLKGVDSTLKIQPAKLEDSAVYLCVSSLNIRAADRQYFGPGTRLTVL.

As for this clonotype: A much larger clone differs by one base, so this may be a read error. In DNA, the CDR3 is TGTGCCATCAGTCAGGGGGCCGGGGTGAGGAGTGAAGCTTTCTTT. It specifies CAISQGAGVRSEAFF. The J gene is TRBJ1-1, the V gene TRBV10-3, with 8 bases matching TRBD1. This CDR3 contains 15 residues. The germline V gene has CDR1 ENHRY and CDR2 SYGVKD. Trimming took 5 bases from V and 7 from J; bases not matched to a gene: 12.

This chain connects TRBV12-3 or TRBV12-4 to TRBJ1-1, with D perhaps TRBD1 (5 bases). CDR3 size: 12 residues. CDR3 sequence: CVGTLGGTEAFF. The CDR3 nucleotides read TGTGTCGGCACCTTGGGGGGCACTGAAGCTTTCTTT.

This clonotype occurred many times. The J gene is TRBJ2-1, the V gene TRBV12-3 or TRBV12-4; 7 bases align to TRBD2. The CDR3 has 19 residues. Trimming removed 4 bases from V and 5 bases from J; junction bases left unmatched: 20. CDR3 loop: CASSYPGTPRWGGDNEQFF. DNA for the CDR3: TGTGCCAGCAGTTACCCCGGGACTCCAAGATGGGGGGGAGACAATGAGCAGTTCTTC.

This sequence joins TRBV7-9 and TRBJ1-1; D is possibly TRBD1 (6 bases). V lost 3 bases to trimming and J lost 4 bases, with 15 bases between them. The CDR3 runs to 15 residues. Looked up from germline, CDR1 is SEHNR and CDR2 is FQNEAQ (reference sequence). The chain's CDR3 is CASSFHRERFTEAFF. CDR3 bases: TGTGCCAGCAGCTTCCACAGGGAGCGGTTCACTGAAGCTTTCTTT.

This clonotype has only one observation. Germline is not matched at one junction end, which may reflect a read error. This chain links TRBV7-9 with TRBJ1-5; 7 positions match TRBD1. The germline gives CDR1 SEHNR, CDR2 FQNEAQ (reference sequence). The CDR3 runs to 15 residues. CDR3 sequence: CASNLGTGQNQPQHF. The DNA for the CDR3 is TGTGCCAGCAACTTAGGGACGGGACAGAATCAGCCCCAGCATTTT.

A word on this clonotype: This may arise from a read error, as a much more abundant clone is one base away. The chain is built from TRBV29-1 and TRBJ1-4; possible D gene TRBD1, 5 bases. There are 11 residues in the CDR3. CDR1 SQVTM and CDR2 ANQGSEA come from the germline V gene. The CDR3 here is CSVGQYEKLSF. CDR3 bases: TGCAGCGTTGGACAGTATGAAAAACTGTCTTTT.

This clonotype was found many times. The genes are TRBV28 and TRBJ1-2, with a weak D call TRBD1 (5 bases). CDR1 and CDR2 (germline): MDHEN, SYDVKM. CDR3 size: 15 residues. Trimming removed 5 bases at V and 11 bases at J, with 24 bases between. The CDR3 here is CASSTDSPRQARYTF. CDR3 DNA sequence: TGTGCCAGCAGTACCGACAGTCCCCGGCAAGCCCGGTACACCTTC.

This clonotype was counted a single time. The CDR3 does not end in the conserved phenylalanine or tryptophan, so this is likely a read error. The V and J genes are TRBV11-2 and TRBJ2-3; D not resolved. Germline V lookup: CDR1 SGHAT, CDR2 FQNNGV. The CDR3 spans 15 residues. DNA for the CDR3: TGTGCCAGCAGTTTAGAAACGTCCCTCACAGATACGCAGTATTAT. It translates to CASSLETSLTDTQYY.

In the case of this clonotype: This may come from a read error, since a much larger clone is one base off. V gene TRBV6-1 combines with J gene TRBJ1-1; the D is unclear. Germline V gene lookup returns CDR1 MNHNS and CDR2 SASEGT. The CDR3 extends over 15 amino acids. The CDR3 here is CASCEKILSGTEAFF. The CDR3 DNA reads as TGTGCCAGCTGTGAAAAAATCCTGTCGGGAACTGAAGCTTTCTTT.

A word on this clonotype: This likely comes from a read error, as the CDR3 has no conserved phenylalanine or tryptophan at its end. No DNA is shown, since the ends of the CDR3 on it are uncertain; the CDR3 is the one TCRdb lists. This rearrangement joins TRBV11-2 to TRBJ2-1; TRBD1 is the table's D call, not checked against the DNA. Termini included, the CDR3 measures 15 amino acids. Germline CDR1 is SGHAT and CDR2 is FQNNGV. CDR3 residues: CASSLAPTVYNEQFI.